This T cell receptor (beta chain) stems from a study of shared clonotypes between healthy human individuals. Turning to the study itself: Donors, aged 18 to 49, were a couple of women and three men.

CD45RO-negative, CCR7-positively selected cells formed the naive CD8 fraction, excluding terminally differentiated effector memory CD45RA+ cells. Germline lookup yields CDR1 MNHEY and CDR2 SMNVEV (reference sequence). Trimming shortened V by 3 bases and J by 5 bases, and 20 bases separated the two germline ends. CDR3 length equals 16 residues. Study-wide points: About 5% was the fraction of naive CD4 clonotypes found shared across a handful of donors. Incomplete sequencing of sorted subsets was indicated by rarefaction despite large depth.

The repertoire was sequenced with immunoSEQ multiplex PCR; TCRdb's copy has only in-frame clones and lacks some. The sample records over 2,000,000 clones, just under 95% being singletons. This clone was detected only once. The antigen is not known. This TCR derives from a man younger than 30 in good health. Some clones in this sample may be carry-over from other donors' samples. The material sequenced was naive CD8+ T cells from PBMCs. This rearrangement joins TRBV27 to TRBJ2-7, with a tentative D call TRBD1 (5 bases). As DNA, the CDR3 is TGTGCCAGCAGTTTCTTGTGGGCAGGGCAAGAGGACGAGCAGTACTTC. It is translated as CASSFLWAGQEDEQYF.